A single sample is the source of the 27 T cell receptor beta chains below, sequenced in a study of OX40 agonist ivuxolimab in advanced cancers. TCRdb's copy holds only in-frame clones and misses some; the assay was immunoSEQ multiplex PCR. The sample yields 50,000 to 80,000 clones, roughly 86% seen once. The input for sequencing was CD4+ or CD8+ T cells sorted from blood, taken in a trial of the OX40 agonist ivuxolimab. These receptors were collected from an adult with an advanced solid tumor such as melanoma, head and neck, liver or kidney cancer.

The chain recombines TRBV9 with TRBJ2-7; D unclear. This CDR3 is built from 12 residues. Germline assignment: CDR1 SGDLS and CDR2 YYNGEE. V was trimmed by 6 bases and J by 3 bases, leaving 10 bases between them. DNA for the CDR3: TGTGCCAGCACCTCGGACGGCTACGAGCAGTACTTC. Amino acids: CASTSDGYEQYF.

V is TRBV5-4 and J is TRBJ2-5; D not certain. The CDR3 sequence is 14 residues long. Trimming pared 0 bases from V and 5 bases from J, leaving 11 bases between. The germline V gene has CDR1 SGHNT and CDR2 YYREEE (reference sequence). The CDR3 bases are TGTGCCAGCAGCTTGGGAGAAAACGGGGAGACCCAGTACTTC. It translates to CASSLGENGETQYF.

This clone came up once. The gene calls are TRBV9 and TRBJ2-7; D may be TRBD2 (6 bases). Germline loops: CDR1 SGDLS, CDR2 YYNGEE. This CDR3 has 13 amino acids. The V end was cut by 3 bases, the J end by 5 bases, with 12 bases between. In DNA, the CDR3 is TGTGCCAGCAGCGCCCGCCGGGAGAACGAGCAGTACTTC. As protein: CASSARRENEQYF.

This chain uses TRBV19 with TRBJ2-2, with D possibly matching TRBD2 (6 bases). Looked up from germline, CDR1 is LNHDA and CDR2 is SQIVND (reference sequence). The ends were cut back, 3 bases at V and 3 bases at J, with 11 bases in the middle. The CDR3 sequence is 15 residues long. CDR3 sequence reads: CASSIRDWDTGELFF. The CDR3 DNA reads as TGTGCCAGTAGTATCCGGGACTGGGACACCGGGGAGCTGTTTTTT.

By share, this clone ranks as medium-sized. The chain employs TRBV19 and TRBJ2-1; D is perhaps TRBD1 or TRBD2 (5 bases each). Germline V CDR1 and CDR2: LNHDA, SQIVND (reference sequence). Trimming took 4 bases from V and 8 from J, leaving 18 bases between them. CDR3 size: 15 residues. This CDR3 reads CASSTPGPSGDEQFF. The CDR3 nucleotides are TGTGCCAGTAGTACGCCGGGACCCTCTGGGGATGAGCAGTTCTTC.

This chain joins TRBV5-1 and TRBJ2-6, with 7 bases aligning to TRBD1. CDR1 is SGHRS and CDR2 is YFSETQ in the germline V gene. The junction had 7 bases not matched to a gene; V was cut back by 3 bases and J by 1 base. The CDR3 runs to 17 residues. The CDR3: CASSSGQPRSGANVLTF. CDR3 bases: TGCGCCAGCAGCTCGGGACAGCCAAGATCTGGGGCCAACGTCCTGACTTTC.

The chain uses TRBV7-8 and TRBJ2-1; D call uncertain. In germline, CDR1 is SGHVS, CDR2 FQNEAQ. This CDR3 is built from 14 residues. Trimming took off 3 bases at V and 7 bases at J, with 13 bases between the two ends. The CDR3 spells CASSFPGTLNEQFF. The CDR3 DNA is TGTGCCAGCAGCTTTCCAGGAACCTTGAATGAGCAGTTCTTC.

This clone was picked up a small number of times. The chain has TRBV7-9 and TRBJ2-1; 11 positions match TRBD1. The J segment lost 8 bases and the V segment lost 1 base, leaving 16 bases of the junction unmatched. The germline CDR1 and CDR2 sequences are SEHNR and FQNEAQ (reference sequence). The CDR3 totals 19 residues. This CDR3 is CASSLEDRGPASGNDEQFF. The CDR3 DNA reads as TGTGCCAGCAGCTTAGAGGACAGGGGGCCGGCTAGCGGGAATGATGAGCAGTTCTTC. Complete variable domain (other parts from reference TRBV7-9 and TRBJ2-1): DTGVSQNPRHKITKRGQNVTFRCDPISEHNRLYWYRQTLGQGPEFLTYFQNEAQLEKSRLLSDRFSAERPKGSFSTLEIQRTEQGDSAMYLCASSLEDRGPASGNDEQFFGPGTRLTVL.

V gene TRBV9 combines with J gene TRBJ2-7; D gene uncertain. Germline V gives CDR1 SGDLS, CDR2 YYNGEE. Between the trimmed V and J ends, which lost 0 bases and 0 bases, there was a span of 7 bases. The CDR3 runs 14 residues. CDR3 nucleotide sequence: TGTGCCAGCAGCGTAGACTTCGGCTCCTACGAGCAGTACTTC. It specifies CASSVDFGSYEQYF.

The rearrangement links TRBV5-6 to TRBJ1-2; a possible D gene is TRBD1 (5 bases). The V and J ends lost 0 bases and 0 bases respectively, with 6 bases between them. Germline V gene data show CDR1 as SGHDT and CDR2 as YYEEEE. The CDR3 consists of 14 residues. CDR3 coding DNA: TGTGCCAGCAGCTTGGTAGGGGCTAACTATGGCTACACCTTC. Protein product: CASSLVGANYGYTF. The whole variable domain, filled in from reference TRBV5-6 and TRBJ1-2, reads DAGVTQSPTHLIKTRGQQVTLRCSPKSGHDTVSWYQQALGQGPQFIFQYYEEEERQRGNFPDRFSGHQFPNYSSELNVNALLLGDSALYLCASSLVGANYGYTFGSGTRLTVV.

The rearrangement uses TRBV5-4 and TRBJ2-7; 8 bases line up with TRBD2. Trimming at V came to 0 bases and at J to 4 bases, leaving 12 bases not matched to a gene. Looked up from germline, CDR1 is SGHNT and CDR2 is YYREEE (reference sequence). This CDR3 is 17 amino acids long. The CDR3 loop is CASSLAGGAPSLYEQYF. DNA for the CDR3: TGTGCCAGCAGCTTGGCCGGGGGGGCTCCCAGTCTGTACGAGCAGTACTTC. Variable domain in full (rest from reference TRBV5-4 and TRBJ2-7): ETGVTQSPTHLIKTRGQQVTLRCSSQSGHNTVSWYQQALGQGPQFIFQYYREEENGRGNFPPRFSGLQFPNYSSELNVNALELDDSALYLCASSLAGGAPSLYEQYFGPGTRLTVT.

This chain joins TRBV7-8 and TRBJ1-1; D not resolved. V dropped 5 bases and J dropped 6 bases, with 16 bases sitting between them. The germline V gene has CDR1 SGHVS and CDR2 FQNEAQ. The CDR3 has 14 residues. The CDR3 nucleotides read TGTGCCAGCAGCGCCGGGCCCCCAGGCCCTGAAGCTTTCTTT. Protein sequence: CASSAGPPGPEAFF.

CDR3: CASSSTGGLGYGYTF. CDR3 DNA sequence: TGTGCCAGCAGCTCCACAGGGGGCCTAGGCTATGGCTACACCTTC. V gene TRBV11-2 combines with J gene TRBJ1-2; the match to TRBD1 covers 9 bases. The ends lost 4 bases at V and 4 bases at J; junction bases unmatched: 7. In germline, CDR1 is SGHAT, CDR2 FQNNGV. CDR3 length: 15 residues.

The CDR3 loop reads CASSPPSGASNQPQHF. In DNA form, the CDR3 reads TGTGCCAGCTCACCACCGTCCGGGGCCAGCAATCAGCCCCAGCATTTT. The rearrangement joins TRBV18 to TRBJ1-5, with a weak D call TRBD1 (5 bases). From germline, CDR1 is KGHSH and CDR2 LQKENI. V was trimmed by 0 bases and J by 1 base, leaving 10 bases between them. This CDR3 comprises 16 residues.

This clone has only a few counts. The chain has TRBV7-2 and TRBJ2-5; D is unresolved. This CDR3 is built from 14 residues. The V gene lost 2 bases and the J gene lost 5 bases, with 12 bases spanning the gap. CDR1 and CDR2 from the germline V gene are SGHTA and FQGNSA. In DNA, the CDR3 is TGTGCCAGCAGCTTAAACTGGGTTGGGGAGACCCAGTACTTC. Its translation is CASSLNWVGETQYF.

The chain has TRBV28 and TRBJ1-2, with 9 bases lining up with TRBD1. Germline V gives CDR1 MDHEN, CDR2 SYDVKM. This CDR3 region has 12 residues. After removal of 10 bases from V and 4 bases from J, the junction contained 4 bases not matched to a gene. The DNA for the CDR3 is TGTGCCAACGGACAGGGGCCCTATGGCTACACCTTC. This encodes CANGQGPYGYTF.

The chain has TRBV11-3 and TRBJ2-3, with TRBD2 identical over 12 bases. Germline loops: CDR1 SGHNT, CDR2 YENEEA. Trimming removed 8 bases from V and 3 bases from J; junction bases left unmatched: 9. CDR3 size: 16 residues. The CDR3 bases are TGTGCCAGCGGTGGACTAGCGGGATTATCGACAGATACGCAGTATTTT. Encoded protein: CASGGLAGLSTDTQYF.

The rearrangement links TRBV5-4 to TRBJ2-7; possibly TRBD2 for D (6 bases). Germline loops: CDR1 SGHNT, CDR2 YYREEE (reference sequence). The CDR3 runs 15 residues. Trimming took off 1 base at V and 1 base at J, with 12 bases between the two ends. This chain's CDR3 is CASSLTSGLSYEQYF. In nucleotides, the CDR3 is TGTGCCAGCAGCTTGACCAGCGGGCTTTCCTACGAGCAGTACTTC.

The chain links TRBV2 to TRBJ1-2, with no clear D. V shed 5 bases and J shed 2 bases, with 12 bases lying between them. Looked up from germline, CDR1 is SNHLY and CDR2 is FYNNEI. This CDR3 is 14 amino acids long. The CDR3 region is CASSILRENYGYTF. In nucleotides, the CDR3 is TGTGCCAGCAGTATACTCCGGGAGAACTATGGCTACACCTTC.

This clone was observed a handful of times. The CDR3 is CASSPPWGDTEAFF. The DNA of the CDR3 is TGTGCCAGCAGTCCTCCTTGGGGGGACACTGAAGCTTTCTTT. This chain uses TRBV28 with TRBJ1-1, with D maybe TRBD1 (5 bases). The CDR3 loop spans 14 amino acids. V dropped 5 bases and J dropped 3 bases, with 13 bases sitting between them. CDR1 and CDR2 from the germline V gene are MDHEN and SYDVKM.

This clone was detected a few times. The chain uses TRBV29-1 and TRBJ2-7, with D perhaps TRBD1 (6 bases). V lost 3 bases, J lost 7 bases, and 13 bases lay in between. This CDR3 contains 12 residues. CDR1 is SQVTM and CDR2 is ANQGSEA in the germline V gene. CDR3 in amino acids: CSVDEQGQEQYF. The DNA of the CDR3 is TGCAGCGTTGACGAACAGGGCCAAGAGCAGTACTTC.

Notes on this clone: One junction end disagrees with the germline gene, perhaps due to a read error. V is TRBV7-7 and J is TRBJ2-5; no firm D call. The length of the CDR3 is 13 residues. In germline, CDR1 is SSHAT, CDR2 FNYEAQ (reference sequence). The CDR3 coding sequence is TGTGCTAGCAGCCCGATGTACCAAGAGACCCAGTACTTC. This gives the protein CASSPMYQETQYF.

This clone has ten or more counts. The V and J genes are TRBV2 and TRBJ2-7; TRBD1 matches at 10 bases. There are 14 residues in the CDR3. In germline, CDR1 is SNHLY, CDR2 FYNNEI. The V segment lost 3 bases and the J segment 6 bases; nucleotides outside the gene matches: 5. DNA of the CDR3: TGTGCCAGCAGTGAGGGGACAGGGGACCGCGAGCAGTACTTC. It encodes CASSEGTGDREQYF.

CDR3 nucleotide sequence: TGTGCCAGCAGCGCCTCCCTGGTGGGCTATGGCTACACCTTC. It specifies CASSASLVGYGYTF. The chain has TRBV11-3 and TRBJ1-2; D is ambiguous. Germline V gene data show CDR1 as SGHNT and CDR2 as YENEEA. V was shortened by 5 bases and J by 4 bases, with 14 bases between the two germline ends. This CDR3 is 14 amino acids long.

The rearrangement joins TRBV5-8 to TRBJ2-3; D may correspond to TRBD1 or TRBD2 (5 bases each). The CDR3 has 15 amino acids. V shed 1 base and J shed 2 bases, with 11 bases lying between them. Germline V gives CDR1 SGHTS, CDR2 YDEGEE. The CDR3 DNA is TGTGCCAGCAGCTTGTGGGACGGATACACAGATACGCAGTATTTT. Amino acids: CASSLWDGYTDTQYF.

This clone was observed a single time. V usage is TRBV6-5 and J usage is TRBJ1-1; TRBD1 matches at 9 bases. The germline V gene encodes CDR1 MNHEY and CDR2 SVGAGI. This CDR3 spans 14 amino acids. With V trimmed by 7 bases and J by 4 bases, 7 bases remained unmatched. The CDR3 DNA reads as TGTGCCAGCATCCAAGCGGACAGGGGCACTGAAGCTTTCTTT. Translating it yields CASIQADRGTEAFF.

In its sample, this clone was seen once. The V and J genes are TRBV2 and TRBJ2-7, with a possible D match to TRBD2 (5 bases). This CDR3 is built from 12 residues. Between the trimmed V and J ends, which lost 3 bases and 7 bases, there was a span of 10 bases. In germline, CDR1 is SNHLY, CDR2 FYNNEI. The CDR3 coding sequence is TGTGCCAGCAGTGATCCACCGGGGGAGCAGTACTTC. It is translated as CASSDPPGEQYF.